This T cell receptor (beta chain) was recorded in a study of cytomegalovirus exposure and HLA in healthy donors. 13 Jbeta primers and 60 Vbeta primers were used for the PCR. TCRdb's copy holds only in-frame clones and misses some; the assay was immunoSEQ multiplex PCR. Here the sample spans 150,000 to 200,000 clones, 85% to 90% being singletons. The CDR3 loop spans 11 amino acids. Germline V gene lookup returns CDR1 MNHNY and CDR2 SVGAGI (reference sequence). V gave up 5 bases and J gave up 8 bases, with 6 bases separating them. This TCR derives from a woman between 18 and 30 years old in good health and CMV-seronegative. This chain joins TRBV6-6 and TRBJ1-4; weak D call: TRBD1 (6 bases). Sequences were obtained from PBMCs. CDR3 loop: CASSQGEKLFF. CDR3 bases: TGTGCCAGCAGTCAGGGGGAAAAACTGTTTTTT.